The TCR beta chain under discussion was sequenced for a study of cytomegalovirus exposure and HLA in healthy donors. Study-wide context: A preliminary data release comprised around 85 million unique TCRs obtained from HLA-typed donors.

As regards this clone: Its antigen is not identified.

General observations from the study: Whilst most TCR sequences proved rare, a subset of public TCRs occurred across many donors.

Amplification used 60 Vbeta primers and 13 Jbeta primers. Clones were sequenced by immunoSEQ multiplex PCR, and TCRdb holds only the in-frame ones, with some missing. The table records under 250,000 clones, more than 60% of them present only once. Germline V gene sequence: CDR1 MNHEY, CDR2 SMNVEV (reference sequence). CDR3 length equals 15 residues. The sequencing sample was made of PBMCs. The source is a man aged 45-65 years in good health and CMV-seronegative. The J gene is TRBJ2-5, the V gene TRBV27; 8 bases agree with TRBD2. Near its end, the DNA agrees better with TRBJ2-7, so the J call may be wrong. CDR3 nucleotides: TGTGCCAGTCTCGCCGCAACTAGCGGCCACTACGAGCAGTACTTC. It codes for CASLAATSGHYEQYF.